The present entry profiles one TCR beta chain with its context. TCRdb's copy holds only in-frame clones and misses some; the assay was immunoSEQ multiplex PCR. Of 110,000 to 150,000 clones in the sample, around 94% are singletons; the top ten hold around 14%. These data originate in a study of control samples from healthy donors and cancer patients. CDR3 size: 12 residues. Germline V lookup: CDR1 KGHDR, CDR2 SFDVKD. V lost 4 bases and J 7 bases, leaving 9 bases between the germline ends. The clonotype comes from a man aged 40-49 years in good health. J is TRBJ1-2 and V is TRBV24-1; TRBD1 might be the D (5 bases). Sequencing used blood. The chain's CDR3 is CATSEPGRGYTF. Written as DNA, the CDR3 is TGTGCCACCAGTGAACCAGGGCGTGGCTACACCTTC.